A selection of T cell receptor beta chains follows, all from one sample in a study of blood T cell repertoires in COVID-19. Sequencing used immunoSEQ multiplex PCR; TCRdb keeps in-frame clones, though not all of them. Here the sample spans about 270,000 clones, 75% to 90% being singletons. Input material: PBMCs or T cells enriched from blood (not recorded which). These receptors were taken from a woman aged 25 to 45 with acute COVID-19. Each CDR3 is given with its conserved first and last residue. Each record gives: D gene, clone size, J gene, V gene, CDR3 DNA, CDR3 protein. The D gene is left open where the match is weak. Rows may omit the clone size; those that give it use once, few, many or a size class.

d_call: .
clone_size: .
j_call: TRBJ1-5
v_call: TRBV3-1/TRBV3-2
cdr3_nt: TGTGCCAGCAGCCAAGACCGGGGATACAATCAGCCCCAGCATTTT
cdr3_aa: CASSQDRGYNQPQHF

d_call: TRBD2
clone_size: many
j_call: TRBJ2-1
v_call: TRBV7-2
cdr3_nt: TGTGCCAGCAGCTTAGGTTTTGGTAGCGGGAGCGATGAGCAGTTCTTC
cdr3_aa: CASSLGFGSGSDEQFF

d_call: .
clone_size: .
j_call: TRBJ2-5
v_call: TRBV27
cdr3_nt: TGTGCCAGCAGTGCGCTTCAAGAGACCCAGTACTTC
cdr3_aa: CASSALQETQYF

d_call: TRBD1
clone_size: .
j_call: TRBJ2-4
v_call: TRBV4-1
cdr3_nt: TGCGCCAGCAGCCAACCCAAGACAGGGAGTGCCAAAAACATTCAGTACTTC
cdr3_aa: CASSQPKTGSAKNIQYF

d_call: .
clone_size: few
j_call: TRBJ2-7
v_call: TRBV27
cdr3_nt: TGTGCCAGCAGTTTGCAGGTGGGTCCCTACGAGCAGTACTTC
cdr3_aa: CASSLQVGPYEQYF

d_call: .
clone_size: .
j_call: TRBJ2-7
v_call: TRBV7-2
cdr3_nt: TGTGCCAGCAGCTCTTATTCAGATTACGAGCAGTACTTC
cdr3_aa: CASSSYSDYEQYF

d_call: .
clone_size: .
j_call: TRBJ2-7
v_call: TRBV28
cdr3_nt: TGTGCCAGCAGCCCAACCAGGGGATACGAGCAGTACTTC
cdr3_aa: CASSPTRGYEQYF

d_call: TRBD2
clone_size: .
j_call: TRBJ2-3
v_call: TRBV9
cdr3_nt: TGTGCCAGCAGCTTTGGACTAGCGGGAGCAGATACGCAGTATTTT
cdr3_aa: CASSFGLAGADTQYF

d_call: TRBD2
clone_size: .
j_call: TRBJ2-1
v_call: TRBV14
cdr3_nt: TGTGCCAGCAGCCAACCCCCTAGCGGGTTCTACAATGAGCAGTTCTTC
cdr3_aa: CASSQPPSGFYNEQFF

d_call: TRBD1
clone_size: .
j_call: TRBJ2-3
v_call: TRBV24-1
cdr3_nt: TGTGCCACCAGTGAACCGGGACAGGGGGCAGATACGCAGTATTTT
cdr3_aa: CATSEPGQGADTQYF

d_call: .
clone_size: .
j_call: TRBJ2-7
v_call: TRBV19
cdr3_nt: TGTGCCAGTAGTATGGGGGCCACGGCAGGCTACGAGCAGTACTTC
cdr3_aa: CASSMGATAGYEQYF

d_call: .
clone_size: .
j_call: TRBJ2-7
v_call: TRBV24-1
cdr3_nt: TGTGCCACCAGTGACCCGTTTGGAGGGTTCGCCTACGAGCAGTACTTC
cdr3_aa: CATSDPFGGFAYEQYF

d_call: .
clone_size: .
j_call: TRBJ2-3
v_call: TRBV5-4
cdr3_nt: TGTGCCAGCAGCTTGTACCTTGCGGGTGGCACAGATACGCAGTATTTT
cdr3_aa: CASSLYLAGGTDTQYF

d_call: TRBD1
clone_size: once
j_call: TRBJ2-7
v_call: TRBV27
cdr3_nt: TGTGCCAGCAGTTTGGGACAGGGTATCCACGAGCAGTACTTC
cdr3_aa: CASSLGQGIHEQYF

d_call: TRBD1
clone_size: .
j_call: TRBJ1-2
v_call: TRBV18
cdr3_nt: TGTGCCAGCTCACTAACGGACAGGGAGGACTATGGCTACACCTTC
cdr3_aa: CASSLTDREDYGYTF

d_call: TRBD1
clone_size: few
j_call: TRBJ2-5
v_call: TRBV9
cdr3_nt: TGTGCCAGCAGCGTAGTAGGGGGCCTTGAGACCCAGTACTTC
cdr3_aa: CASSVVGGLETQYF

d_call: .
clone_size: medium-sized
j_call: TRBJ1-6
v_call: TRBV7-9
cdr3_nt: TGTGCCAGCAGCTTAGACACCGAATCACCCCTCCACTTT
cdr3_aa: CASSLDTESPLHF

d_call: .
clone_size: .
j_call: TRBJ2-2
v_call: TRBV7-3
cdr3_nt: TGTGCCAGCAGCTCTCAGGGGAGTACCGGGGAGCTGTTTTTT
cdr3_aa: CASSSQGSTGELFF

d_call: .
clone_size: once
j_call: TRBJ2-7
v_call: TRBV5-6
cdr3_nt: TGTGCCAGCAGCTCCGCGGCCACGGCCCCCTACGAGCAGTACTTC
cdr3_aa: CASSSAATAPYEQYF

d_call: .
clone_size: .
j_call: TRBJ1-4
v_call: TRBV5-1
cdr3_nt: TGCGCCAGCAGCCCATGGGCAGACAATGAAAAACTGTTTTTT
cdr3_aa: CASSPWADNEKLFF

d_call: TRBD2
clone_size: .
j_call: TRBJ2-1
v_call: TRBV28
cdr3_nt: TGTGCCAGCCTCTCAGGAGCGGGGGCCTACAATGAGCAGTTCTTC
cdr3_aa: CASLSGAGAYNEQFF

d_call: TRBD1
clone_size: .
j_call: TRBJ1-1
v_call: TRBV11-2
cdr3_nt: TGTGCCAGCAGTCGGTTGACAGGGGCGTCTTATGAAGCTTTCTTT
cdr3_aa: CASSRLTGASYEAFF

d_call: .
clone_size: .
j_call: TRBJ2-7
v_call: TRBV21-1
cdr3_nt: TGTGCCAGCAGCAATTCACGCGGGAGAACTTACGAGCAGTACTTC
cdr3_aa: CASSNSRGRTYEQYF

d_call: TRBD2
clone_size: .
j_call: TRBJ2-7
v_call: TRBV10-3
cdr3_nt: TGTGCCATCAGTGAGTTGCAGCGGGAGGGCCGGTACGAGCAGTACTTC
cdr3_aa: CAISELQREGRYEQYF

d_call: .
clone_size: .
j_call: TRBJ2-3
v_call: TRBV11-1
cdr3_nt: TGTGCCAGCAGCTATCGACTAGTCGTGGGGGATACGCAGTATTTT
cdr3_aa: CASSYRLVVGDTQYF

d_call: TRBD1
clone_size: .
j_call: TRBJ1-2
v_call: TRBV5-1
cdr3_nt: TGCGCCAGCAGCACGCAGGGGGACGGTGGCTACACCTTC
cdr3_aa: CASSTQGDGGYTF

d_call: .
clone_size: .
j_call: TRBJ2-7
v_call: TRBV6-5
cdr3_nt: TGTGCCAGCAGGGGGGGTAGGGGGCTATTCGAGCAGTACTTC
cdr3_aa: CASRGGRGLFEQYF

d_call: .
clone_size: .
j_call: TRBJ2-1
v_call: TRBV10-3
cdr3_nt: TGTGCCATCTCCGCCCTCCAGGAATATGAGCAGTTCTTC
cdr3_aa: CAISALQEYEQFF

d_call: .
clone_size: .
j_call: TRBJ2-1
v_call: TRBV29-1
cdr3_nt: TGCAGCGTAGCATCCGAGTACAATGAGCAGTTCTTC
cdr3_aa: CSVASEYNEQFF

d_call: TRBD1
clone_size: once
j_call: TRBJ1-4
v_call: TRBV27
cdr3_nt: TGTGCCAGCAGTTCTCATTCCGGGACAGGTGAAAAACTGTTTTTT
cdr3_aa: CASSSHSGTGEKLFF

d_call: .
clone_size: .
j_call: TRBJ1-4
v_call: TRBV4-3
cdr3_nt: TGCGCCAGCAGCCAAGTTGGGGCCGGAGATAATGAAAAACTGTTTTTT
cdr3_aa: CASSQVGAGDNEKLFF

d_call: TRBD2
clone_size: once
j_call: TRBJ2-3
v_call: TRBV3-1/TRBV3-2
cdr3_nt: TGTGCCAGCAGCCCCTTAGCGGGAGCGGCAGATACGCAGTATTTT
cdr3_aa: CASSPLAGAADTQYF

d_call: .
clone_size: .
j_call: TRBJ2-7
v_call: TRBV4-3
cdr3_nt: TGCGCCAGCAGCCAACACGGCGGTACGGGAGGAGGGGGTGAGCAGTACTTC
cdr3_aa: CASSQHGGTGGGGEQYF

d_call: .
clone_size: .
j_call: TRBJ2-3
v_call: TRBV5-8
cdr3_nt: TGTGCCAGCAGGCGCAAGGGGGAGTACTCAGATACGCAGTATTTT
cdr3_aa: CASRRKGEYSDTQYF

d_call: .
clone_size: .
j_call: TRBJ2-1
v_call: TRBV28
cdr3_nt: TGTGCCAGCAGTTTAACAGGGTATGAGCAGTTCTTC
cdr3_aa: CASSLTGYEQFF

d_call: TRBD1
clone_size: .
j_call: TRBJ2-7
v_call: TRBV11-3
cdr3_nt: TGTGCCAGCAGCAATCCGGACAGGGGAGGGGAGCAGTACTTC
cdr3_aa: CASSNPDRGGEQYF

d_call: .
clone_size: .
j_call: TRBJ2-3
v_call: TRBV10-3
cdr3_nt: TGTGCCATCAGTGACCCGAGTCCGGGGGGCGATCAGACAGATACGCAGTATTTT
cdr3_aa: CAISDPSPGGDQTDTQYF

d_call: TRBD1
clone_size: once
j_call: TRBJ2-2
v_call: TRBV30
cdr3_nt: TGTGCCTGCAGAAGCCAGGCCAGGGGGTTTGAGCTGTTTTTT
cdr3_aa: CACRSQARGFELFF

d_call: .
clone_size: .
j_call: TRBJ2-7
v_call: TRBV5-8
cdr3_nt: TGTGCCAGCACCTCAGGCAGGTTCAACGAGCAGTACTTC
cdr3_aa: CASTSGRFNEQYF

d_call: TRBD2
clone_size: .
j_call: TRBJ2-3
v_call: TRBV2
cdr3_nt: TGTGCCAGCAGACCCGGGACTACTGGGACAGATACGCAGTATTTT
cdr3_aa: CASRPGTTGTDTQYF

d_call: TRBD1
clone_size: .
j_call: TRBJ1-2
v_call: TRBV29-1
cdr3_nt: TGCAGCGGCGAAACCTCGGGACAGGGTAACTATGGCTACACCTTC
cdr3_aa: CSGETSGQGNYGYTF

d_call: .
clone_size: .
j_call: TRBJ1-1
v_call: TRBV4-1
cdr3_nt: TGCGCCAGCAGCCAAGAGGGCCTCCTCACTGAAGCTTTCTTT
cdr3_aa: CASSQEGLLTEAFF

d_call: TRBD2
clone_size: .
j_call: TRBJ2-5
v_call: TRBV5-4
cdr3_nt: TGTGCCGGGGCCAGTAGCGGGGGGAGTCAAGAGACCCAGTACTTC
cdr3_aa: CAGASSGGSQETQYF

d_call: TRBD1
clone_size: .
j_call: TRBJ2-7
v_call: TRBV6-5
cdr3_nt: TGTGCCAGCAGTTACGACAGCCGGGACAGGGTCAGTAAGCAGTACTTC
cdr3_aa: CASSYDSRDRVSKQYF

d_call: TRBD2
clone_size: .
j_call: TRBJ2-7
v_call: TRBV6-2/TRBV6-3
cdr3_nt: TGTGCCAGCAGTTACTCATCTAGCGGGAAGGTCGAGCAGTACTTC
cdr3_aa: CASSYSSSGKVEQYF

d_call: TRBD1
clone_size: .
j_call: TRBJ2-7
v_call: TRBV28
cdr3_nt: TGTGCCAGCAGTTTCCCCGGACAGGGTTACGAGCAGTACTTC
cdr3_aa: CASSFPGQGYEQYF

d_call: .
clone_size: few
j_call: TRBJ2-2
v_call: TRBV10-1
cdr3_nt: TGCGCCAGCAGTTCCGACACGTTCTCTACCGGGGAGCTGTTTTTT
cdr3_aa: CASSSDTFSTGELFF

d_call: .
clone_size: once
j_call: TRBJ1-1
v_call: TRBV7-9
cdr3_nt: TGTGCCAGCAGCTTAGCGTGGGAGCAGCTTGGGCACACTGAAGCTTTCTTT
cdr3_aa: CASSLAWEQLGHTEAFF

d_call: TRBD1
clone_size: few
j_call: TRBJ2-1
v_call: TRBV18
cdr3_nt: TGTGCCAGCTCCCGGGACAGTCTCCGTGAGCAGTTCTTC
cdr3_aa: CASSRDSLREQFF

d_call: .
clone_size: .
j_call: TRBJ1-1
v_call: TRBV29-1
cdr3_nt: TGCAGCGTTTCAGGGACTAACACTGAAGCTTTCTTT
cdr3_aa: CSVSGTNTEAFF

d_call: .
clone_size: few
j_call: TRBJ1-4
v_call: TRBV5-5
cdr3_nt: TGTGCCAGCAGCTCCGCCAGGTGGGGAGCAACTAATGAAAAACTGTTTTTT
cdr3_aa: CASSSARWGATNEKLFF

d_call: TRBD2
clone_size: .
j_call: TRBJ2-6
v_call: TRBV4-3
cdr3_nt: TGCGCCAGCAGCCAGGGGGGAGGGAGCACCGGGGCCAACGTCCTGACTTTC
cdr3_aa: CASSQGGGSTGANVLTF

d_call: TRBD1
clone_size: .
j_call: TRBJ1-5
v_call: TRBV25-1
cdr3_nt: TGTGCCAGCAGTGAGGGGACAGGGGGTCAGCCCCAGCATTTT
cdr3_aa: CASSEGTGGQPQHF

d_call: TRBD2
clone_size: .
j_call: TRBJ2-5
v_call: TRBV7-2
cdr3_nt: TGTGCCAGCAGCACCGGACTAGCGGGAGAGGGTGAGACCCAGTACTTC
cdr3_aa: CASSTGLAGEGETQYF

d_call: .
clone_size: .
j_call: TRBJ2-3
v_call: TRBV11-2
cdr3_nt: TGTGCCAGCAGCTTAGGGGTTGCGGGAATAGCAGATACGCAGTATTTT
cdr3_aa: CASSLGVAGIADTQYF